The next 25 T cell receptor beta chains were all read from a single sample in a study of blood T cell repertoires in COVID-19. Produced via immunoSEQ multiplex PCR; TCRdb's table is partial and in-frame only. The sample records 240,000 or so clones, over 80% being singletons. Sequenced: PBMCs or T cells enriched from blood (not recorded which). The receptors were gathered from a man aged 50 to 60 who had been exposed to COVID-19.

The rearrangement links TRBV19 to TRBJ1-5; TRBD1 aligns across 9 bases. V lost 3 bases to trimming and J lost 4 bases; unmatched junction nucleotides: 1. This CDR3 has 14 amino acids. Germline CDR1 is LNHDA and CDR2 is SQIVND (reference sequence). The CDR3 is CASSIGTGNQPQHF. CDR3 sequence (DNA): TGTGCCAGTAGTATTGGGACAGGGAATCAGCCCCAGCATTTT.

This clone was counted only a few times. The chain uses TRBV7-8 and TRBJ1-6; 8 bases match TRBD1. Per the germline V gene, CDR1 is SGHVS and CDR2 is FQNEAQ. The length of the CDR3 is 15 residues. With 5 bases clipped from V and 8 bases from J, the junction kept 8 bases outside the gene matches. The CDR3 nucleotides are TGTGCCAGCAGCCCTAGGACAGGGAAAGATTCACCCCTCCACTTT. This gives the protein CASSPRTGKDSPLHF.

The chain carries TRBV19 and TRBJ2-1; a possible D gene is TRBD2 (6 bases). The CDR3 has 13 residues. In germline, CDR1 is LNHDA, CDR2 SQIVND (reference sequence). V shed 6 bases and J shed 3 bases, with 9 bases lying between them. The CDR3 protein is CASRGSGYNEQFF. DNA for the CDR3: TGTGCCAGTAGGGGTAGCGGCTACAATGAGCAGTTCTTC.

This clone is a singleton in its sample. The chain uses TRBV4-1 and TRBJ1-5; possible D gene TRBD1, 5 bases. Germline V gives CDR1 MGHRA, CDR2 YSYEKL. The CDR3 consists of 16 residues. V was clipped by 3 bases and J by 1 base, with 13 bases between them. CDR3 amino acids: CASSQWAGVSNQPQHF. CDR3 nucleotides: TGCGCCAGCAGCCAGTGGGCGGGGGTGAGCAATCAGCCCCAGCATTTT.

The chain couples TRBV18 to TRBJ2-3; a weak D match, TRBD1 (6 bases). V gave up 2 bases and J gave up 4 bases, with 22 bases separating them. The CDR3 contains 18 residues. Germline loops: CDR1 KGHSH, CDR2 LQKENI. The CDR3 sequence: CASSPAHQGSVGADTQYF. CDR3 coding DNA: TGTGCCAGCTCACCAGCTCATCAGGGGTCAGTCGGTGCAGATACGCAGTATTTT.

This clone was seen a single time. V is TRBV7-3 and J is TRBJ2-1, with 7 nucleotides matching TRBD2. Germline values: CDR1 SGHTA, CDR2 FQGTGA. The CDR3 contains 17 residues. V shed 1 base and J 2 bases; nucleotides not matched to a gene: 8. The CDR3: CASSLRVGEGTYNEQFF. The CDR3, as DNA: TGTGCCAGCAGCTTAAGGGTAGGGGAGGGCACCTACAATGAGCAGTTCTTC.

This clone was recorded a few times. This sequence joins TRBV7-3 and TRBJ2-2; the D gene is possibly TRBD1 (5 bases). This CDR3 contains 18 residues. V was pared by 4 bases and J by 2 bases, with 20 bases between. Germline loops: CDR1 SGHTA, CDR2 FQGTGA. In nucleotides, the CDR3 is TGTGCCAGCAGCTCCAGTCTAGGGGCAGGCCCTAACACCGGGGAGCTGTTTTTT. It specifies CASSSSLGAGPNTGELFF.

The chain recombines TRBV25-1 with TRBJ1-2; 7 bases agree with TRBD1. Germline CDR1 is MGHDK and CDR2 is SYGVNS. This CDR3 region has 15 residues. With 3 bases clipped from V and 5 bases from J, the junction kept 9 bases outside the gene matches. In nucleotides, the CDR3 is TGTGCCAGCAGTGATCAGGGACAGTTGCCTTATGGCTACACCTTC. It yields the protein CASSDQGQLPYGYTF.

J is TRBJ1-2 and V is TRBV4-1, with TRBD1 identical over 8 bases. Germline loops: CDR1 MGHRA, CDR2 YSYEKL. This CDR3 has 14 amino acids. The V segment lost 0 bases and the J segment 7 bases; nucleotides outside the gene matches: 4. The CDR3 sequence is CASSQEVRGPGYTF. In DNA, the CDR3 is TGCGCCAGCAGCCAAGAGGTCAGGGGGCCTGGCTACACCTTC.

J is TRBJ1-2 and V is TRBV11-2, with D unresolved. This CDR3 is 14 amino acids long. CDR1 and CDR2 from the germline V gene are SGHAT and FQNNGV. The germline V and J ends were trimmed by 4 bases and 0 bases, with 9 bases remaining between them. CDR3 nucleotide sequence: TGTGCCAGCAGCTACCTCGGAGCTAACTATGGCTACACCTTC. Protein product: CASSYLGANYGYTF.

The V and J genes are TRBV14 and TRBJ1-2; perhaps TRBD1 as D (5 bases). V gave up 1 base and J gave up 1 base, with 10 bases separating them. This CDR3 has 15 amino acids. The germline V gene encodes CDR1 SGHDN and CDR2 FVKESK. The CDR3 region has the DNA TGTGCCAGCAGCCAAGTGCAGGGCCTTAACTATGGCTACACCTTC. Protein: CASSQVQGLNYGYTF. The variable domain in full, completed from reference TRBV14 and TRBJ1-2, reads EAGVTQFPSHSVIEKGQTVTLRCDPISGHDNLYWYRRVMGKEIKFLLHFVKESKQDESGMPNNRFLAERTGGTYSTLKVQPAELEDSGVYFCASSQVQGLNYGYTFGSGTRLTVV.

The CDR3 bases are TGTGCCAGCAAAAGGGGGCTTGGGAATGAAAAACTGTTTTTT. Translating it yields CASKRGLGNEKLFF. V and J are TRBV9 and TRBJ1-4; TRBD1 aligns across 7 bases. With V trimmed by 6 bases and J by 5 bases, 7 bases remained unmatched. Germline CDR1 is SGDLS and CDR2 is YYNGEE. The CDR3 runs to 14 residues.

The V and J genes are TRBV27 and TRBJ1-1; 8 nucleotides line up with TRBD1. This CDR3 contains 15 residues. The junction had 5 bases not matched to a gene; V was cut back by 5 bases and J by 0 bases. Germline assignment: CDR1 MNHEY and CDR2 SMNVEV (reference sequence). CDR3 DNA: TGTGCCAGCAGTCCCCGGACAGGGATGAACACTGAAGCTTTCTTT. It encodes CASSPRTGMNTEAFF.

The chain carries TRBV9 and TRBJ1-2; 9 bases are shared with TRBD1. Germline V gene sequence: CDR1 SGDLS, CDR2 YYNGEE. V lost 3 bases, J lost 7 bases, and 10 bases stayed unmatched. CDR3 size: 15 residues. The CDR3 DNA is TGTGCCAGCAGCGCTTGGACAGGGGACGGCTCTGGCTACACCTTC. This gives the protein CASSAWTGDGSGYTF.

This sequence joins TRBV2 and TRBJ1-5, with unresolved D. The V end was cut by 2 bases, the J end by 4 bases, with 9 bases between. Germline V gene data show CDR1 as SNHLY and CDR2 as FYNNEI. The CDR3 runs to 14 residues. The CDR3 nucleotides read TGTGCCAGCAGTGAACAGGATTGGAATCAGCCCCAGCATTTT. Its translation is CASSEQDWNQPQHF.

The V gene is TRBV7-2, the J gene TRBJ1-5; D ambiguous. The CDR3 is made up of 15 amino acids. Trimming shortened V by 2 bases and J by 0 bases, and 8 bases separated the two germline ends. Germline V gene lookup returns CDR1 SGHTA and CDR2 FQGNSA. The chain's CDR3 is CASSLKAYSNQPQHF. The CDR3 region has the DNA TGTGCCAGCAGCTTAAAAGCCTATAGCAATCAGCCCCAGCATTTT.

The V gene is TRBV10-1, the J gene TRBJ2-3; 7 bases fit TRBD1. V dropped 8 bases and J dropped 4; count of bases not matched to a gene: 6. From germline, CDR1 is WNHNN and CDR2 SYGVQD (reference sequence). CDR3 length: 13 residues. CDR3 DNA sequence: TGCGCCAGCGGAAACAGGGGCCCAGATACGCAGTATTTT. It yields the protein CASGNRGPDTQYF.

The chain is built from TRBV9 and TRBJ2-1, with a weak D call TRBD2 (6 bases). Between the trimmed V and J ends, which lost 2 bases and 7 bases, there was a span of 13 bases. Germline V gives CDR1 SGDLS, CDR2 YYNGEE. The CDR3 consists of 14 residues. The CDR3: CASSVSGAGNEQFF. DNA for the CDR3: TGTGCCAGCAGCGTTTCCGGGGCGGGAAATGAGCAGTTCTTC. Combining the CDR3 with reference TRBV9 and TRBJ2-1 gives the whole variable domain DSGVTQTPKHLITATGQRVTLRCSPRSGDLSVYWYQQSLDQGLQFLIQYYNGEERAKGNILERFSAQQFPDLHSELNLSSLELGDSALYFCASSVSGAGNEQFFGPGTRLTVL.

Remarks on this clone: The same CDR3 can be traced to other DNA sequences in this sample. The V and J genes are TRBV11-3 and TRBJ2-3; 11 bases line up with TRBD2. The germline V gene has CDR1 SGHNT and CDR2 YENEEA. V lost 5 bases and J lost 3; bases outside the gene matches: 4. The CDR3 length is 15 residues. The CDR3 here is CASSPGLAGTDTQYF. The CDR3 nucleotides read TGTGCCAGCAGCCCAGGACTAGCGGGTACAGATACGCAGTATTTT.

The chain has TRBV11-3 and TRBJ2-1, with 10 bases identical to TRBD2. CDR1 and CDR2 (germline): SGHNT, YENEEA. The junction had 3 bases not matched to a gene; V was cut back by 3 bases and J by 1 base. CDR3 length: 16 amino acids. CDR3 protein: CASSFWTSGSYNEQFF. The CDR3, as DNA: TGTGCCAGCAGCTTCTGGACTAGCGGTTCCTACAATGAGCAGTTCTTC.

This rearrangement joins TRBV5-4 to TRBJ2-5; D perhaps matches TRBD2 (6 bases). Germline V gene lookup returns CDR1 SGHNT and CDR2 YYREEE (reference sequence). The CDR3 totals 15 residues. The V end was cut by 3 bases, the J end by 2 bases, with 14 bases between. The CDR3 sequence is CASSSGGTSQETQYF. The CDR3 region has the DNA TGTGCCAGCAGCTCTGGCGGGACCTCGCAAGAGACCCAGTACTTC.

For the CDR3, the DNA is TGTGCCAGCAGTTTAATTCGGACAGGGATGGGGAAGGGATCCTACAATGAGCAGTTCTTC. Protein sequence: CASSLIRTGMGKGSYNEQFF. The chain has TRBV27 and TRBJ2-1; TRBD1 aligns across 8 bases. The germline CDR1 and CDR2 sequences are MNHEY and SMNVEV (reference sequence). The CDR3 has 20 residues. The V segment lost 2 bases and the J segment 1 base; nucleotides outside the gene matches: 16.

CDR3 sequence (DNA): TGTGCCAGCAGCTCCTCGGGACAGGGAAATTTCAGGTATCAGCCCCAGCATTTT. It specifies CASSSSGQGNFRYQPQHF. This chain links TRBV7-8 with TRBJ1-5, with 9 bases matching TRBD1. V was pared by 4 bases and J by 5 bases, with 15 bases of the junction left unmatched. CDR1 SGHVS and CDR2 FQNEAQ come from the germline V gene. The CDR3 has 18 residues.

The chain has TRBV27 and TRBJ2-7, with TRBD1 as a possible D gene (5 bases). The CDR3 length is 11 residues. V was trimmed by 10 bases and J by 12 bases, leaving 19 bases between them. Germline CDR1 MNHEY, CDR2 SMNVEV (reference sequence). The CDR3 bases are TGTGCCACCCAGGGAAGTTATGGGGTGTACGTC. It is translated as CATQGSYGVYV.

This clone was recorded only once. The chain has TRBV5-1 and TRBJ2-1, with 11 bases aligning to TRBD2. This CDR3 comprises 16 residues. V shed 4 bases, J shed 6 bases, and the junction held 9 bases outside the gene matches. Germline CDR1 and CDR2: SGHRS and YFSETQ. CDR3 residues: CASSRELAGESNEQFF. CDR3 nucleotide sequence: TGCGCCAGCAGCCGCGAACTAGCGGGAGAAAGCAATGAGCAGTTCTTC.